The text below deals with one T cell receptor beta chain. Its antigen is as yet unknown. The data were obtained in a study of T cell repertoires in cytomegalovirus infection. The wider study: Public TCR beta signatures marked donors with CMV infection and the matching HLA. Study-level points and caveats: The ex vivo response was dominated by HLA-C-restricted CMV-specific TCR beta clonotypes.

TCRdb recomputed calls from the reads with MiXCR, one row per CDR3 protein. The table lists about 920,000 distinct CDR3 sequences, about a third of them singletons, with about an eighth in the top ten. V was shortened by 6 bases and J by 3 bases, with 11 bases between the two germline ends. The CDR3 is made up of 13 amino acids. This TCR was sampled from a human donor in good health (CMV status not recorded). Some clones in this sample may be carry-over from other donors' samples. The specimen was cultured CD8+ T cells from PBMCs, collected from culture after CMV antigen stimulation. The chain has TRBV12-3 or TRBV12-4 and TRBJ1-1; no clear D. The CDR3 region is CASSDGFYTEAFF. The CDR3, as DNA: TGTGCCAGCAGCGACGGATTTTACACTGAAGCTTTCTTT.